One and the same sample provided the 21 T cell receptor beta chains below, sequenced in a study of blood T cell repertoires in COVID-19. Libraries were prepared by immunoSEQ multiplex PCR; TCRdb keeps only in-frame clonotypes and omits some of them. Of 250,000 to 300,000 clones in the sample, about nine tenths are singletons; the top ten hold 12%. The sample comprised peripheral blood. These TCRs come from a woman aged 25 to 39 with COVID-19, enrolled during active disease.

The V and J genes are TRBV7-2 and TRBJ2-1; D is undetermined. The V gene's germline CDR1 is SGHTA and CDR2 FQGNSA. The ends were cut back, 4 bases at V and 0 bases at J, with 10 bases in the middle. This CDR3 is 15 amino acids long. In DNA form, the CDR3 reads TGTGCCAGCAGCTCATATTATAGCTCCTACAATGAGCAGTTCTTC. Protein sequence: CASSSYYSSYNEQFF.

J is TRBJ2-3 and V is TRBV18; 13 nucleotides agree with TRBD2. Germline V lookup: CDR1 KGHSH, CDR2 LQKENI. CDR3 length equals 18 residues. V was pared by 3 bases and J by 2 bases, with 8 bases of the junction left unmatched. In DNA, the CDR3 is TGTGCCAGCTCACCCGGGACTAGCGGGGTCGGCGTCACAGATACGCAGTATTTT. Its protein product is CASSPGTSGVGVTDTQYF.

The CDR3 nucleotides read TGTGCCAGCAGCCATTGGCAGAATAATGAAAAACTGTTTTTT. It encodes CASSHWQNNEKLFF. The rearrangement links TRBV3-1 (or the pseudogene TRBV3-2) to TRBJ1-4; D remains ambiguous. The CDR3 has 14 residues. Trimming cost V 3 bases and J 4 bases, with 9 bases left between them. CDR1 is LGHDT, CDR2 YNNKEL, per germline (reference sequence).

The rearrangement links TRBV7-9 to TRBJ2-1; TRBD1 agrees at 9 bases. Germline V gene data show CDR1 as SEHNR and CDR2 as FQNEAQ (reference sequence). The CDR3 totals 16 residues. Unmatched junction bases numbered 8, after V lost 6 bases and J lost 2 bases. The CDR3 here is CASRTETGGPYNEQFF. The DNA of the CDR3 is TGTGCCAGCAGGACCGAAACAGGGGGCCCCTACAATGAGCAGTTCTTC.

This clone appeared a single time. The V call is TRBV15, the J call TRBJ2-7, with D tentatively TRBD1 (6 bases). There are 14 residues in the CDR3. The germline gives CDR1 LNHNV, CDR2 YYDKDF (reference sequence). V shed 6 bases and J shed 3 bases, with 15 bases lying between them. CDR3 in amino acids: CATSWDTAFYEQYF. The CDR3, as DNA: TGTGCCACCAGTTGGGACACGGCTTTCTACGAGCAGTACTTC.

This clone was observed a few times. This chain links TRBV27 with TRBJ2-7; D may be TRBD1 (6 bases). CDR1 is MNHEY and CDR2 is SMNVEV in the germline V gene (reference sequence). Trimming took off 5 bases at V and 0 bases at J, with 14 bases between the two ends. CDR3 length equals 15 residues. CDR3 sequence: CASSAKQGYSYEQYF. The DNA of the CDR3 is TGTGCCAGCAGTGCCAAACAGGGATACTCCTACGAGCAGTACTTC.

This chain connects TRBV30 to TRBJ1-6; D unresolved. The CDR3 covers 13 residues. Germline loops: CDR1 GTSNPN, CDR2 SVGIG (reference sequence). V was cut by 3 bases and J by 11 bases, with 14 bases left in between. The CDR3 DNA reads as TGTGCCTGGAGCCATACCCAGTTGCCACCCCTCCACTTT. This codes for CAWSHTQLPPLHF.

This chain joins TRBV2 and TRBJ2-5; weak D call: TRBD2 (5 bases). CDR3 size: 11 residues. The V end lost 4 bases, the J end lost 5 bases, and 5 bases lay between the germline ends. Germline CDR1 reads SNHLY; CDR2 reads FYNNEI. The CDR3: CASSAGETQYF. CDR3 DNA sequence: TGTGCCAGCAGTGCGGGGGAGACCCAGTACTTC.

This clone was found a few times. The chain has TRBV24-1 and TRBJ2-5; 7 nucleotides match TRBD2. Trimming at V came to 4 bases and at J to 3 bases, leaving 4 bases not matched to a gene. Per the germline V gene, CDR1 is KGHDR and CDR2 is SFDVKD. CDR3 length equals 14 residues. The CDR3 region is CATSDPTSEETQYF. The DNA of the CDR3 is TGTGCCACCAGTGACCCTACTAGCGAAGAGACCCAGTACTTC.

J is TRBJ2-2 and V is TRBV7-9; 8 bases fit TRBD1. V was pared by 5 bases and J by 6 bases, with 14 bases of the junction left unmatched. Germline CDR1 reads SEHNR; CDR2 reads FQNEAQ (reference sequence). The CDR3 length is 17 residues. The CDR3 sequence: CASSHRDRPRPAGELFF. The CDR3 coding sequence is TGTGCCAGCAGCCACCGGGACAGGCCCCGGCCGGCCGGGGAGCTGTTTTTT.

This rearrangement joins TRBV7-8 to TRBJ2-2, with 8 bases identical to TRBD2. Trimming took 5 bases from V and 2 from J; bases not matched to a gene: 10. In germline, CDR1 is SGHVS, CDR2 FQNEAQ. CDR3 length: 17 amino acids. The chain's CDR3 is CASSPRAGGVNTGELFF. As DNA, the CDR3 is TGTGCCAGCAGCCCCCGGGCGGGAGGAGTAAACACCGGGGAGCTGTTTTTT.

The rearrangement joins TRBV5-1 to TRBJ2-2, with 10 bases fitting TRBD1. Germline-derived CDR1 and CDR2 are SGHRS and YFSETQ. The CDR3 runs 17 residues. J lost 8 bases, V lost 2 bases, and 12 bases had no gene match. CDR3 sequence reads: CASSFPGTGAIRGELFF. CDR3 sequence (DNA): TGCGCCAGCAGCTTCCCCGGGACAGGGGCGATACGGGGGGAGCTGTTTTTT.

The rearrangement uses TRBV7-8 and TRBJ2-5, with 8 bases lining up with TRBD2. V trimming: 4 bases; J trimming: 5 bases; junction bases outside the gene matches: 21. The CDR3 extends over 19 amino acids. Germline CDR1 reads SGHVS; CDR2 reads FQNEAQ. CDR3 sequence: CASSSLLRRGVHFLETQYF. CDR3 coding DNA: TGTGCCAGCAGCTCCCTCTTGCGGCGGGGGGTACACTTTCTGGAGACCCAGTACTTC.

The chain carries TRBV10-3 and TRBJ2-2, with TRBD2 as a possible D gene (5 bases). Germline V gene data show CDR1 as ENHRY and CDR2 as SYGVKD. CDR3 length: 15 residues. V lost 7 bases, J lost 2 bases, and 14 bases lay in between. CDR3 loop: CAIKEGNTNTGELFF. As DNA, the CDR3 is TGTGCCATCAAAGAGGGAAATACAAACACCGGGGAGCTGTTTTTT.

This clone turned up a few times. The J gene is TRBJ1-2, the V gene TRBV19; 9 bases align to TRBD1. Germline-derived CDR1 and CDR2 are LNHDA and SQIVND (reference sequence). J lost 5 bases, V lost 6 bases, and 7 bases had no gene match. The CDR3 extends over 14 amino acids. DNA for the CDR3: TGTGCCAGTAGCCCACAGGGGGCGCGTTATGGCTACACCTTC. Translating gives CASSPQGARYGYTF.

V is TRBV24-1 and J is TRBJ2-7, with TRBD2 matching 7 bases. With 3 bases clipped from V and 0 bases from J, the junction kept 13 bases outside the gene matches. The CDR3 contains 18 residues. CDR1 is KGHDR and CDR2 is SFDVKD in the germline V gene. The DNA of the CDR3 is TGTGCCACCAGTGATATGAACCCCCCGGGGGAGGGCTCCTACGAGCAGTACTTC. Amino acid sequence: CATSDMNPPGEGSYEQYF.

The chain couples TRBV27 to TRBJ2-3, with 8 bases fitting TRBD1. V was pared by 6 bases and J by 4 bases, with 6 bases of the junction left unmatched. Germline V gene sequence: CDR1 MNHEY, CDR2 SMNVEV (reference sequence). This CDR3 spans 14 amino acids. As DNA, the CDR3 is TGTGCCAGCAGATTCCAGGGGGCTGCAGATACGCAGTATTTT. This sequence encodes CASRFQGAADTQYF.

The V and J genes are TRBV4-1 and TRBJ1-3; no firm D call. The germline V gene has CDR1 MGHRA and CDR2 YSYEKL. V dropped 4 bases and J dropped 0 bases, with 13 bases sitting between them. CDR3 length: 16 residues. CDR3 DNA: TGCGCCAGCAGCCCCCGAGGAGTGCGCTCTGGAAACACCATATATTTT. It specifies CASSPRGVRSGNTIYF.

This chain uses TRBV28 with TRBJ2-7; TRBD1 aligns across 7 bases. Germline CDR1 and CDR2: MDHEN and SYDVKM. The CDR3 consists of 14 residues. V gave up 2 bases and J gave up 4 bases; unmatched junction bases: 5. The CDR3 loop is CASSLRQGVYEQYF. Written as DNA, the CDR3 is TGTGCCAGCAGTTTAAGGCAGGGGGTGTACGAGCAGTACTTC.

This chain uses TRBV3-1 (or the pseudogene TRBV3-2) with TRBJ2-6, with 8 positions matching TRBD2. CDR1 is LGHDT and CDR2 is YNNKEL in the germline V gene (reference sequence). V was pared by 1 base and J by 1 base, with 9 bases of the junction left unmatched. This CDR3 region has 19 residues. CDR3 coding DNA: TGTGCCAGCAGCCAAGGAGGGACTAGGGCCAAATCTGGGGCCAACGTCCTGACTTTC. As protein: CASSQGGTRAKSGANVLTF.

The CDR3 DNA follows: TGCGCCAGCAGCCAAGCGGAGCAAACCAATCAGCCCCAGCATTTT. It yields the protein CASSQAEQTNQPQHF. The chain uses TRBV4-1 and TRBJ1-5, with D unclear. Germline CDR1 MGHRA, CDR2 YSYEKL. The CDR3 has 15 amino acids. The ends were cut back, 1 base at V and 3 bases at J, with 10 bases in the middle.